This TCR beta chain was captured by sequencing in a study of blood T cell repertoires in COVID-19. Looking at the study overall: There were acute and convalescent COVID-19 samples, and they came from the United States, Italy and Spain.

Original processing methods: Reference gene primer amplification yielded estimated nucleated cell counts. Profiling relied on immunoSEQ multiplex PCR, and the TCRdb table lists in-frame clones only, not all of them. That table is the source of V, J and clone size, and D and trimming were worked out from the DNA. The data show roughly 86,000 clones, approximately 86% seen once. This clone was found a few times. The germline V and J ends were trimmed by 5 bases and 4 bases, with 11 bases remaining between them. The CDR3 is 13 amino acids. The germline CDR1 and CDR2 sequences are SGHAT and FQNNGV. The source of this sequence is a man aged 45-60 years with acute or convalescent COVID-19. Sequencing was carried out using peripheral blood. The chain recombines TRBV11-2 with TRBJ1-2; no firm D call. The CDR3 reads CASSPLSFYGYTF. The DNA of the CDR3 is TGTGCCAGCAGCCCCCTGAGTTTCTATGGCTACACCTTC.